Presented here are 26 T cell receptor beta chains from one specimen sequenced in a study of CD8 T cells in ankylosing spondylitis. TCRdb redid the calling of the 5' RACE reads with MiXCR, one entry per CDR3 protein. The repertoire includes 700,000 or so distinct CDR3 sequences, 15% to 20% of them detected once, and around 19% sits in the top ten. General observations from the study: A TCR beta motif made of about 8 highly homologous variants seemed typical of ankylosing spondylitis blood.

No antigen has been identified for these receptors. What was sequenced was blood, either unsorted or a sorted T cell fraction (not recorded which). The receptors were sampled from a male donor with ankylosing spondylitis.

V gene TRBV30 combines with J gene TRBJ2-7, with 7 nucleotides matching TRBD1. Germline V gene lookup returns CDR1 GTSNPN and CDR2 SVGIG (reference sequence). CDR3 length: 13 residues. V trimming: 5 bases; J trimming: 2 bases; junction bases outside the gene matches: 6. CDR3 nucleotides: TGTGCCTGGGCCCAGGGGGAAGCCTACGAGCAGTACTTC. The encoded protein is CAWAQGEAYEQYF.

This clonotype was counted at least ten times. V and J are TRBV20-1 and TRBJ1-3; 7 bases fit TRBD1. V was clipped by 5 bases and J by 0 bases; unmatched bases: 10. Germline lookup yields CDR1 DFQATT and CDR2 SNEGSKA (reference sequence). This CDR3 is built from 16 residues. For the CDR3, the DNA is TGCAGTGCTGAAAAACCGGGACAGCGCTCTGGAAACACCATATATTTT. This sequence encodes CSAEKPGQRSGNTIYF.

A few counts support this clonotype. The CDR3 protein is CASSYLAGNHTQYF. CDR3 DNA: TGTGCCAGCAGTTACCTAGCGGGTAACCATACGCAGTATTTT. The chain employs TRBV6-5 and TRBJ2-3; 8 nucleotides align to TRBD2. Unmatched junction bases numbered 5, after V lost 2 bases and J lost 7 bases. The CDR3 is made up of 14 amino acids. The germline V gene encodes CDR1 MNHEY and CDR2 SVGAGI.

V is TRBV18 and J is TRBJ1-1; maybe TRBD1 (6 bases). The ends were cut back, 8 bases at V and 2 bases at J, with 15 bases in the middle. Germline CDR1 is KGHSH and CDR2 is LQKENI. The CDR3 is 14 amino acids. The CDR3 here is CASRGGRVNTEAFF. CDR3 sequence (DNA): TGTGCCAGCCGCGGGGGGCGGGTAAACACTGAAGCTTTCTTT.

The chain has TRBV12-3 or TRBV12-4 and TRBJ2-2; 10 bases are shared with TRBD2. This CDR3 is 13 amino acids long. Trimming removed 10 bases from V and 7 bases from J; junction bases left unmatched: 6. The CDR3 sequence: CATSGGDDGELFF. The CDR3 nucleotides read TGTGCCACCAGCGGGGGGGATGACGGGGAGCTGTTTTTT.

About this clonotype: A much larger clone differs from this one at a single base, so this may be a read error. The chain links TRBV7-9 to TRBJ1-2, with TRBD1 as a possible D gene (5 bases). V lost 5 bases, J lost 4 bases, and 11 bases lay in between. The CDR3 is 13 residues long. In germline, CDR1 is SEHNR, CDR2 FQNEAQ (reference sequence). This chain's CDR3 is CASSQTVGYGYTF. The CDR3 DNA reads TGTGCCAGCAGCCAGACAGTGGGCTATGGCTACACCTTC.

This clonotype appeared a few times. The rearrangement joins TRBV12-3 or TRBV12-4 to TRBJ2-7; TRBD2 aligns across 11 bases. Trimming removed 6 bases from V and 2 bases from J; junction bases left unmatched: 6. The length of the CDR3 is 15 residues. The CDR3 nucleotides read TGTGCCAGCAGCCATCGACTAGCGGGAACCTACGAGCAGTACTTC. This translates into CASSHRLAGTYEQYF.

A few counts support this clonotype. The V call is TRBV20-1, the J call TRBJ1-5; D perhaps matches TRBD1 (5 bases). This CDR3 comprises 13 residues. The germline CDR1 and CDR2 sequences are DFQATT and SNEGSKA (reference sequence). The CDR3 DNA reads as TGCAGCGGACAACGAGATGGGGATCAGCCCCAGCATTTT. Amino acid sequence: CSGQRDGDQPQHF.

This clonotype has just a few counts. CDR3 in amino acids: CSAKRPPFNEQFF. DNA for the CDR3: TGCAGCGCAAAAAGACCTCCATTCAATGAGCAGTTCTTC. This chain joins TRBV29-1 and TRBJ2-1; no firm D call. V was shortened by 7 bases and J by 6 bases, with 16 bases between the two germline ends. CDR1 SQVTM and CDR2 ANQGSEA come from the germline V gene. The CDR3 has 13 residues.

The table lists this clonotype with a few counts. The gene calls are TRBV6-5 and TRBJ2-5, with TRBD2 identical over 10 bases. The J segment lost 1 base and the V segment lost 2 bases, leaving 7 bases of the junction unmatched. This CDR3 comprises 17 residues. Germline V lookup: CDR1 MNHEY, CDR2 SVGAGI. As DNA, the CDR3 is TGTGCCAGCAGTTACGGGGATAGCGGGGGGCCCCAAGAGACCCAGTACTTC. This sequence encodes CASSYGDSGGPQETQYF.

This chain uses TRBV13 with TRBJ2-7, with D tentatively TRBD1 or TRBD2 (5 bases each). V was cut by 6 bases and J by 4 bases, with 10 bases left in between. The CDR3 spans 12 residues. Germline V CDR1 and CDR2: PRHDT, FYEKMQ (reference sequence). CDR3 amino acids: CASSRDQYEQYF. As DNA, the CDR3 is TGTGCCAGCAGTCGGGACCAGTACGAGCAGTACTTC.

V usage is TRBV5-1 and J usage is TRBJ2-1; the match to TRBD2 covers 15 bases. Germline trimming cut 2 bases from V and 7 bases from J; bases unmatched to any gene: 7. Germline CDR1 SGHRS, CDR2 YFSETQ. This CDR3 has 17 amino acids. In DNA form, the CDR3 reads TGCGCCAGCAGCTTCCTAAGGACTAGCGGGGGGGGAAATGAGCAGTTCTTC. Translation: CASSFLRTSGGGNEQFF.

The chain is built from TRBV7-2 and TRBJ2-3, with a tentative D call TRBD1 (6 bases). From germline, CDR1 is SGHTA and CDR2 FQGNSA. V was pared by 5 bases and J by 2 bases, with 11 bases between. There are 14 residues in the CDR3. The DNA of the CDR3 is TGTGCCAGCAGCGGCCGGGACAACACAGATACGCAGTATTTT. It is translated as CASSGRDNTDTQYF.

This clonotype has a handful of counts. V and J are TRBV4-1 and TRBJ2-7; no reliable D call. This CDR3 region has 12 residues. The V end was cut by 0 bases, the J end by 6 bases, with 6 bases between. Germline loops: CDR1 MGHRA, CDR2 YSYEKL. For the CDR3, the DNA is TGCGCCAGCAGCCAAGATCGTTTCGAGCAGTACTTC. This translates into CASSQDRFEQYF.

This chain joins TRBV6-2 or TRBV6-3 and TRBJ2-1; D is unresolved. The CDR3 is 14 amino acids. The ends were cut back, 2 bases at V and 10 bases at J, with 15 bases in the middle. The germline gives CDR1 MNHEY, CDR2 SVGEGT. The CDR3 loop reads CASSYAGQKGEQFF. In DNA form, the CDR3 reads TGTGCCAGCAGTTACGCCGGGCAGAAAGGCGAGCAGTTCTTC.

Written as DNA, the CDR3 is TGTGCCACCGGGAGGGGAGACACAGATACGCAGTATTTT. Translation gives CATGRGDTDTQYF. The chain carries TRBV24-1 and TRBJ2-3; 7 nucleotides line up with TRBD2. With V trimmed by 9 bases and J by 2 bases, 4 bases remained unmatched. CDR1 is KGHDR and CDR2 is SFDVKD in the germline V gene. The CDR3 is 13 residues long.

This clonotype was counted many times. The gene calls are TRBV3-1 and TRBJ1-6; D possibly corresponds to TRBD1 (5 bases). The germline gives CDR1 LGHDT, CDR2 YNNKEL (reference sequence). V lost 2 bases and J 8 bases, leaving 10 bases between the germline ends. This CDR3 spans 14 amino acids. CDR3 residues: CASSQWGYDSPLHF. The CDR3 DNA sequence: TGTGCCAGCAGCCAATGGGGGTATGATTCACCCCTCCACTTT.

This clonotype was observed at least ten times. The CDR3 DNA sequence: TGTGCCAGCAGTTTAGGGGGTCAGGGGACCTACGAGCAGTACTTC. This translates into CASSLGGQGTYEQYF. The chain uses TRBV12-3 or TRBV12-4 and TRBJ2-7; perhaps TRBD1 as D (6 bases). The CDR3 covers 15 residues. The germline V and J ends were trimmed by 1 base and 2 bases, with 12 bases remaining between them.

This clonotype turned up a few times. The rearrangement links TRBV20-1 to TRBJ2-1; 7 bases are shared with TRBD1. The germline V gene has CDR1 DFQATT and CDR2 SNEGSKA (reference sequence). V shed 6 bases, J shed 6 bases, and the junction held 11 bases outside the gene matches. The CDR3 has 14 residues. CDR3 in DNA: TGCAGTGCCCATGGACAGGACCACCCCAATGAGCAGTTCTTC. It specifies CSAHGQDHPNEQFF.

In its sample, this clonotype was seen a few times. The rearrangement links TRBV12-3 or TRBV12-4 to TRBJ2-7; TRBD1 matches 9 bases. The ends lost 6 bases at V and 6 bases at J; junction bases unmatched: 6. This CDR3 is 13 amino acids long. The CDR3 loop is CASRSGTGFEQYF. Here the CDR3 DNA reads TGTGCCAGCAGGTCCGGGACAGGGTTCGAGCAGTACTTC.

The chain employs TRBV20-1 and TRBJ1-5; tentative D call: TRBD1 (5 bases). The germline gives CDR1 DFQATT, CDR2 SNEGSKA (reference sequence). The V gene lost 3 bases and the J gene lost 7 bases, with 16 bases spanning the gap. The length of the CDR3 is 14 residues. This CDR3 reads CSASRGSEGQPQHF. CDR3 bases: TGCAGTGCTAGTAGAGGGTCTGAGGGGCAGCCCCAGCATTTT.

This clonotype has only a few counts. The chain has TRBV5-5 and TRBJ1-1; no reliable D call. Trimming took 6 bases from V and 0 from J, leaving 12 bases between them. The CDR3 extends over 14 amino acids. Germline loops: CDR1 SGHKS, CDR2 YYEKEE (reference sequence). CDR3 nucleotide sequence: TGTGCCAGCACCCTCATCTCCATGAACACTGAAGCTTTCTTT. This codes for CASTLISMNTEAFF. Full variable domain (remainder filled in from reference TRBV5-5 and TRBJ1-1): DAGVTQSPTHLIKTRGQQVTLRCSPISGHKSVSWYQQVLGQGPQFIFQYYEKEERGRGNFPDRFSARQFPNYSSELNVNALLLGDSALYLCASTLISMNTEAFFGQGTRLTVV.

Many counts were recorded for this clonotype. The V call is TRBV28, the J call TRBJ2-1; 7 bases are a match to TRBD1. After removal of 7 bases from V and 4 bases from J, the junction contained 7 bases not matched to a gene. The CDR3 has 14 amino acids. The germline CDR1 and CDR2 sequences are MDHEN and SYDVKM. The CDR3 DNA reads as TGTGCCAGCAAGGAAAGGGGGCTTTACAATGAGCAGTTCTTC. It specifies CASKERGLYNEQFF.

V usage is TRBV10-2 and J usage is TRBJ2-1; D is undetermined. The CDR3 has 15 amino acids. From germline, CDR1 is WSHSY and CDR2 SAAADI. The V end was cut by 1 base, the J end by 0 bases, with 7 bases between. DNA for the CDR3: TGCGCCAGCAGTGAGTTGGTAAGCTCCTACAATGAGCAGTTCTTC. It specifies CASSELVSSYNEQFF.

This clonotype was seen more than once but under ten times. The chain couples TRBV5-1 to TRBJ1-1; 9 bases match TRBD1. The J segment lost 2 bases and the V segment lost 7 bases, leaving 9 bases of the junction unmatched. Germline lookup yields CDR1 SGHRS and CDR2 YFSETQ. CDR3 length: 15 amino acids. CDR3 coding DNA: TGCGCCAGCCGGGGACAGGGCCAGTCCAACACTGAAGCTTTCTTT. Amino acids: CASRGQGQSNTEAFF.

This clonotype was observed a handful of times. The chain recombines TRBV10-3 with TRBJ1-1, with a weak D call TRBD1 (5 bases). The V end was cut by 7 bases, the J end by 6 bases, with 15 bases between. The germline V gene has CDR1 ENHRY and CDR2 SYGVKD. The CDR3 runs 13 residues. The CDR3 region is CAIMGVAHAEAFF. The CDR3 DNA reads TGTGCCATCATGGGGGTCGCGCATGCTGAAGCTTTCTTT.